Detailed here is one TCR beta chain. Its antigen is as yet unknown. No conserved phenylalanine or tryptophan ends this CDR3, so it is likely a read error. This specimen comes from a study of tumor and adjacent non-tumor tissue in lung cancer. For the study at large: Around 4 million productive TCRbeta reads were obtained per sample on average. Broader study findings: Tumor repertoires had a smaller top 100 clone share than normal lung.

Trimming stripped 2 bases from V and 9 bases from J, with 14 bases between. Germline loops: CDR1 DFQATT, CDR2 SNEGSKA (reference sequence). The CDR3 contains 13 residues. TCRbeta libraries were built with three rounds of nested PCR, modified from ARM-PCR. From the multiplex PCR reads, TCRdb called clonotypes with MiXCR, one entry per CDR3 protein. The sample has some 93,000 distinct CDR3 sequences; just over 65% are singletons. RNA was extracted from bulk tissue without any cell sorting. Between August and November 2014, newly diagnosed, chemotherapy-naive lung cancer patients underwent thoracic surgery in China.

This chain links TRBV20-1 with TRBJ2-1; D possibly matches TRBD1 or TRBD2 (6 bases each). The clonotype was recovered from a man aged 55 to 70 with non-small cell lung cancer. The specimen was lung tumor tissue. The CDR3: CSARFGGGVEQFL. DNA for the CDR3: TGCAGTGCTAGATTCGGGGGCGGGGTTGAGCAGTTCTTG.